Below are 6 T cell receptor beta chains sequenced from a single sample in a study of blood T cell repertoires in COVID-19. Profiled with immunoSEQ multiplex PCR; TCRdb holds only in-frame clones, not every one. The sample includes roughly 86,000 clones, approximately 80% of them seen just once. Sequenced input: peripheral blood. The source is a man aged 50 or older with acute or convalescent COVID-19.

The rearrangement joins TRBV6-5 to TRBJ1-2; D is perhaps TRBD1 (6 bases). CDR1 is MNHEY, CDR2 SVGAGI, per germline. The V end lost 2 bases, the J end lost 0 bases, and 7 bases lay between the germline ends. CDR3 length: 14 amino acids. The CDR3 DNA reads TGTGCCAGCAGTTACACAGGGACTAACTATGGCTACACCTTC. Its protein product is CASSYTGTNYGYTF.

This chain joins TRBV2 and TRBJ1-6; 7 positions agree with TRBD1. V lost 6 bases and J lost 10; bases outside the gene matches: 12. The CDR3 loop spans 15 amino acids. Germline values: CDR1 SNHLY, CDR2 FYNNEI. This chain's CDR3 is CASSPRTGGGSPLHF. In DNA, the CDR3 is TGTGCCAGCAGCCCCCGGACAGGAGGAGGGTCACCCCTCCACTTT. Looking up the rest from reference TRBV2 and TRBJ1-6 gives the full variable domain: EPEVTQTPSHQVTQMGQEVILRCVPISNHLYFYWYRQILGQKVEFLVSFYNNEISEKSEIFDDQFSVERPDGSNFTLKIRSTKLEDSAMYFCASSPRTGGGSPLHFGNGTRLTVT.

The J gene is TRBJ1-6, the V gene TRBV12-3 or TRBV12-4; D gene ambiguous. The V and J ends lost 4 bases and 6 bases respectively, with 4 bases between them. CDR3 length equals 12 residues. CDR3 residues: CASSSINSPLHF. CDR3 in DNA: TGTGCCAGCAGTTCCATTAATTCACCCCTCCACTTT.

This rearrangement joins TRBV5-5 to TRBJ2-7; 7 bases line up with TRBD1. CDR1 and CDR2 (germline): SGHKS, YYEKEE (reference sequence). The CDR3 is 15 amino acids. J was trimmed by 0 bases and V by 3 bases; bases with no gene match: 6. The CDR3: CASSSRQGTSYEQYF. The DNA for the CDR3 is TGTGCCAGCAGCTCCAGACAGGGAACCTCCTACGAGCAGTACTTC. Complete variable domain (other parts from reference TRBV5-5 and TRBJ2-7): DAGVTQSPTHLIKTRGQQVTLRCSPISGHKSVSWYQQVLGQGPQFIFQYYEKEERGRGNFPDRFSARQFPNYSSELNVNALLLGDSALYLCASSSRQGTSYEQYFGPGTRLTVT.

The rearrangement uses TRBV4-1 and TRBJ2-1, with D possibly being TRBD2 (5 bases). Germline CDR1 is MGHRA and CDR2 is YSYEKL. The CDR3 has 13 amino acids. V lost 4 bases and J lost 6, with 10 bases in between. CDR3 region: CASSLRGSNEQFF. Here the CDR3 DNA reads TGCGCCAGCAGCCTGAGAGGGTCCAATGAGCAGTTCTTC.

A few counts support this clone. The CDR3: CASSRDSPSYEQYF. The DNA of the CDR3 is TGTGCCAGCAGCCGGGACAGTCCCTCCTACGAGCAGTACTTC. V and J are TRBV7-9 and TRBJ2-7, with TRBD1 identical over 7 bases. This CDR3 comprises 14 residues. The V gene's germline CDR1 is SEHNR and CDR2 FQNEAQ (reference sequence). The trim removed 5 bases at V and 0 bases at J, leaving 4 bases unmatched. Full variable domain (rest looked up from reference TRBV7-9 and TRBJ2-7): DTGVSQNPRHKITKRGQNVTFRCDPISEHNRLYWYRQTLGQGPEFLTYFQNEAQLEKSRLLSDRFSAERPKGSFSTLEIQRTEQGDSAMYLCASSRDSPSYEQYFGPGTRLTVT.